Below are 14 T cell receptor beta chains sequenced from a single sample in a study of regulatory and conventional T cells in RAG deficiency. Regulatory T cells were sorted from blood as CD4+ CD25-high CD127-low cells. This table comes from immunoSEQ multiplex PCR, and its TCRdb copy is limited to in-frame clones, with some not included. The top ten clones hold 1.4% of a sample with roughly 20,000 clones, about nine tenths of them seen once. These data are also associated with another study on regulatory T cells. That study adds: The primer mix had 52 TRBV and 13 TRBJ primers.

Sequencing was carried out using Tregs sorted from blood. The receptor source for this set is a human donor in good health.

The chain carries TRBV6-1 and TRBJ1-2; 8 nucleotides match TRBD1. The CDR3 length is 14 residues. Germline trimming cut 6 bases from V and 0 bases from J; bases unmatched to any gene: 3. In germline, CDR1 is MNHNS, CDR2 SASEGT. This CDR3 is CASSRGQANYGYTF. In nucleotides, the CDR3 is TGTGCCAGCAGCCGGGGACAGGCTAACTATGGCTACACCTTC.

V gene TRBV6-6 combines with J gene TRBJ1-5; 9 bases fit TRBD1. V trimming: 6 bases; J trimming: 7 bases; junction bases outside the gene matches: 10. CDR1 is MNHNY, CDR2 SVGAGI, per germline (reference sequence). CDR3 length equals 15 residues. The CDR3 protein is CASRPGTGNGQPQHF. The CDR3 bases are TGTGCCAGCAGGCCCGGGACAGGGAACGGACAGCCCCAGCATTTT.

DNA of the CDR3: TGTGCCACCAGCCCATCTCCTTCTGAACCGGGACAACTTAACTATGGCTACACCTTC. Residues: CATSPSPSEPGQLNYGYTF. The gene calls are TRBV15 and TRBJ1-2; the D gene is possibly TRBD1 (6 bases). CDR3 length: 19 amino acids. V lost 5 bases and J 1 base, leaving 26 bases between the germline ends. Germline V CDR1 and CDR2: LNHNV, YYDKDF (reference sequence).

The chain couples TRBV2 to TRBJ1-1; D ambiguous. CDR1 is SNHLY, CDR2 FYNNEI, per germline. This CDR3 region has 11 residues. The V gene lost 7 bases and the J gene lost 1 base, with 4 bases spanning the gap. The CDR3 DNA reads TGTGCCAGCAAGGAGAACACTGAAGCTTTCTTT. It is translated as CASKENTEAFF.

The chain's CDR3 is CASRLGREQYF. CDR3 nucleotide sequence: TGTGCCAGTCGACTAGGGAGGGAGCAGTACTTC. This chain joins TRBV19 and TRBJ2-7, with D possibly TRBD2 on 6 matching bases. Germline lookup yields CDR1 LNHDA and CDR2 SQIVND (reference sequence). CDR3 size: 11 residues. The ends were cut back, 8 bases at V and 7 bases at J, with 12 bases in the middle.

This chain joins TRBV5-4 and TRBJ1-2; unclear D gene. This CDR3 is built from 14 residues. CDR1 SGHNT and CDR2 YYREEE come from the germline V gene (reference sequence). Between the trimmed V and J ends, which lost 0 bases and 5 bases, there was a span of 11 bases. CDR3 in DNA: TGTGCCAGCAGCTTGGTTCAGGCGGGGTATGGCTACACCTTC. Translated, it gives CASSLVQAGYGYTF.

The chain links TRBV2 to TRBJ2-5, with 11 bases identical to TRBD2. CDR1 SNHLY and CDR2 FYNNEI come from the germline V gene. The CDR3 has 17 residues. The junction had 12 bases not matched to a gene; V was cut back by 6 bases and J by 3 bases. The CDR3 loop is CASSKIIAGGPKETQYF. CDR3 DNA: TGTGCCAGCAGCAAGATAATAGCGGGAGGGCCGAAAGAGACCCAGTACTTC. Full variable domain (remainder filled in from reference TRBV2 and TRBJ2-5): EPEVTQTPSHQVTQMGQEVILRCVPISNHLYFYWYRQILGQKVEFLVSFYNNEISEKSEIFDDQFSVERPDGSNFTLKIRSTKLEDSAMYFCASSKIIAGGPKETQYFGPGTRLLVL.

The rearrangement joins TRBV2 to TRBJ2-5, with 12 bases identical to TRBD2. Germline CDR1 reads SNHLY; CDR2 reads FYNNEI. J gave up 2 bases and V 5 bases, and 6 bases lay outside the gene matches. The CDR3 covers 16 residues. CDR3 sequence reads: CASSKTSGGSQETQYF. CDR3 coding DNA: TGTGCCAGCAGTAAGACTAGCGGGGGCTCTCAAGAGACCCAGTACTTC.

The rearrangement joins TRBV25-1 to TRBJ1-2; D unclear. Per the germline V gene, CDR1 is MGHDK and CDR2 is SYGVNS. The CDR3 runs to 11 residues. The germline V and J ends were trimmed by 5 bases and 3 bases, with 4 bases remaining between them. In DNA, the CDR3 is TGTGCCAGCAGTCGGTACTATGGCTACACCTTC. The encoded protein is CASSRYYGYTF.

This chain links TRBV28 with TRBJ1-2; 8 bases align to TRBD1. The J segment lost 4 bases and the V segment lost 5 bases, leaving 9 bases of the junction unmatched. Germline CDR1 is MDHEN and CDR2 is SYDVKM. The CDR3 length is 15 residues. The CDR3 protein is CASSTPGQAPYGYTF. For the CDR3, the DNA is TGTGCCAGCAGTACCCCGGGACAGGCTCCCTATGGCTACACCTTC.

The gene calls are TRBV6-5 and TRBJ1-5, with D uncertain. V was clipped by 4 bases and J by 4 bases, with 11 bases between them. The CDR3 consists of 14 residues. The germline V gene has CDR1 MNHEY and CDR2 SVGAGI. CDR3 sequence reads: CASSSPGGNQPQHF. The CDR3 DNA is TGTGCCAGCAGTTCCCCTGGAGGTAATCAGCCCCAGCATTTT.

This chain uses TRBV2 with TRBJ2-2; TRBD2 aligns across 8 bases. The CDR3 loop spans 18 amino acids. V lost 2 bases, J lost 5 bases, and 13 bases stayed unmatched. The germline V gene has CDR1 SNHLY and CDR2 FYNNEI. CDR3 protein: CASSERPVQAGATGELFF. The CDR3 DNA is TGTGCCAGCAGTGAACGGCCGGTTCAAGCGGGAGCAACCGGGGAGCTGTTTTTT.

The rearrangement links TRBV7-9 to TRBJ2-7; D may be TRBD1 (6 bases). Trimming stripped 4 bases from V and 4 bases from J, with 14 bases between. This CDR3 is built from 14 residues. Germline lookup yields CDR1 SEHNR and CDR2 FQNEAQ (reference sequence). The CDR3 is CASSWGRRGYEQYF. CDR3 nucleotide sequence: TGTGCCAGCAGCTGGGGTCGAAGGGGGTACGAGCAGTACTTC.

The chain carries TRBV19 and TRBJ2-3; 9 bases fit TRBD1. Germline loops: CDR1 LNHDA, CDR2 SQIVND (reference sequence). V trimming: 4 bases; J trimming: 3 bases; junction bases outside the gene matches: 5. CDR3 size: 15 residues. CDR3 bases: TGTGCCAGTAGTAAGCCGGGACAGGGAACAGATACGCAGTATTTT. Its protein product is CASSKPGQGTDTQYF.